This T cell receptor beta chain emerged from a study of T cells in localized non-small cell lung cancer. Study-level points and caveats: Overall survival was longer when the density of T cells in the blood was higher. The tumor had only one region sequenced, so heterogeneity remains possible. Tumor showed lower T cell clonality than uninvolved adjacent lung, where it was highest.

Comments on this clone: Antigen: not known.

The CDR3 is 15 residues long. Trimming pared 2 bases from V and 1 base from J, leaving 11 bases between. The V gene's germline CDR1 is MDHEN and CDR2 SYDVKM. Libraries were prepared by immunoSEQ multiplex PCR; TCRdb keeps only in-frame clonotypes and omits some of them. The data show some 15,000 clones, around 87% seen once. This receptor was taken from a male donor older than 55 with stage II lung adenocarcinoma. This chain connects TRBV28 to TRBJ1-1; D unresolved. Source: peripheral blood mononuclear cells, taken before any cancer treatment. This CDR3 is CASSLRMTGNTEAFF. CDR3 bases: TGTGCCAGCAGTTTACGCATGACTGGGAACACTGAAGCTTTCTTT.